The 9 T cell receptor beta chains presented below share a single source sample, sequenced in a study of naive and memory T cell subsets. Both TRBC1 and TRBC2 were covered by a beta constant-region primer of two equimolar oligonucleotides. MiXCR, applied by TCRdb to the UMI-ligation and nested PCR reads, yields one record per CDR3 protein. The sample contains 100,000 or so distinct CDR3 sequences, 6% to 7.5% of which appear only once. The sequencing input was central memory CD4+ T cells from blood. These receptor sequences come from a human donor in good health.

This clonotype was counted ten times or more. The chain employs TRBV10-3 and TRBJ2-6, with a possible D match to TRBD2 (5 bases). Between the trimmed V and J ends, which lost 3 bases and 4 bases, there was a span of 10 bases. Germline V CDR1 and CDR2: ENHRY, SYGVKD. This CDR3 contains 15 residues. In nucleotides, the CDR3 is TGTGCCATCAGTGATCCCGGGAACGGGGCCAACGTCCTGACTTTC. Its translation is CAISDPGNGANVLTF.

The chain combines TRBV3-1 with TRBJ2-5, with 8 bases matching TRBD2. The CDR3 spans 15 residues. Germline CDR1 is LGHDT and CDR2 is YNNKEL (reference sequence). J gave up 7 bases and V 4 bases, and 11 bases lay outside the gene matches. CDR3 loop: CASSLGSGGLGTQYF. In nucleotides, the CDR3 is TGTGCCAGCAGCCTTGGGAGCGGGGGTTTGGGGACCCAGTACTTC.

This clonotype was counted a few times. CDR3 sequence (DNA): TGTGCCAGTAATGCGGGGCAGGGGCCAAATTCACCCCTCCACTTT. Protein: CASNAGQGPNSPLHF. V gene TRBV19 combines with J gene TRBJ1-6; TRBD1 might be the D (6 bases). The CDR3 has 15 residues. Germline V CDR1 and CDR2: LNHDA, SQIVND (reference sequence). Trimming took 7 bases from V and 7 from J, leaving 17 bases between them.

This clonotype was seen many times. This chain connects TRBV20-1 to TRBJ1-2, with D unresolved. There are 12 residues in the CDR3. Trimming cost V 0 bases and J 4 bases, with 6 bases left between them. The V gene's germline CDR1 is DFQATT and CDR2 SNEGSKA (reference sequence). CDR3 residues: CSARDRGYGYTF. The CDR3 nucleotides read TGCAGTGCTAGAGATAGAGGCTATGGCTACACCTTC.

This clonotype was found many times. The chain has TRBV27 and TRBJ2-3; 12 bases match TRBD2. Trimming took 6 bases from V and 2 from J; bases not matched to a gene: 3. The CDR3 extends over 15 amino acids. CDR1 is MNHEY and CDR2 is SMNVEV in the germline V gene (reference sequence). The CDR3 bases are TGTGCCAGCAGACGGACTAGCGGGAACACAGATACGCAGTATTTT. As protein: CASRRTSGNTDTQYF.

This clonotype came up many times. This chain uses TRBV20-1 with TRBJ2-7, with 9 bases identical to TRBD2. Germline assignment: CDR1 DFQATT and CDR2 SNEGSKA (reference sequence). The junction had 8 bases not matched to a gene; V was cut back by 0 bases and J by 2 bases. The CDR3 is made up of 16 amino acids. Written as DNA, the CDR3 is TGCAGTGCTAGAGATCGGGCGGGAGGGCCCCCCTACGAGCAGTACTTC. Amino acid sequence: CSARDRAGGPPYEQYF.

There are many counts of this clonotype. The V call is TRBV4-3, the J call TRBJ2-7; weak D call: TRBD2 (6 bases). This CDR3 has 15 amino acids. The germline CDR1 and CDR2 sequences are LGHNA and YSLEER. Trimming stripped 3 bases from V and 4 bases from J, with 16 bases between. The CDR3 region is CASSHGMGLAYEQYF. In DNA, the CDR3 is TGCGCCAGCAGCCATGGGATGGGGCTAGCGTACGAGCAGTACTTC.

This clonotype has a handful of counts. The rearrangement joins TRBV18 to TRBJ2-1, with unresolved D. Germline-derived CDR1 and CDR2 are KGHSH and LQKENI. The CDR3 spans 11 residues. V was trimmed by 3 bases and J by 9 bases, leaving 6 bases between them. The CDR3 reads CASSPRGEQFF. CDR3 DNA: TGTGCCAGCTCACCGCGCGGTGAGCAGTTCTTC.

There are many counts of this clonotype. This chain links TRBV7-2 with TRBJ1-4, with D tentatively TRBD1 (5 bases). With 1 base removed from V and 5 bases from J, the gap between germline ends came to 17 bases. Germline CDR1 reads SGHTA; CDR2 reads FQGNSA. This CDR3 comprises 17 residues. The CDR3 sequence is CASSLGGRGDQNEKLFF. CDR3 sequence (DNA): TGTGCCAGCAGCTTAGGAGGGCGGGGGGACCAGAATGAAAAACTGTTTTTT.